These T cell receptor beta chains were read from a single sample in a study of shared clonotypes between healthy human individuals. Method: immunoSEQ multiplex PCR; TCRdb's copy keeps in-frame clones and lacks some. The sample lists about 2.2 million clones, about 93% occurring once. Sample: naive CD8+ T cells from PBMCs. The receptors were gathered from a man aged 18 to 35 in good health. Some clones in this sample may be carry-over from other donors' samples. Each CDR3 is given with its conserved first and last residue. A D gene is named only where the DNA matches it firmly. Clone sizes are given selectively: once, few, many, or a class where the clone is expanded.

>NA|TRBJ2-5|TRBV11-2|NA
CASSRQIQETQYF
TGTGCCAGCAGTCGACAGATCCAAGAGACCCAGTACTTC
>NA|TRBJ2-7|TRBV28|NA
CASSTSYEQYF
TGTGCCAGCAGTACCTCATACGAGCAGTACTTC
>NA|TRBJ1-3|TRBV5-5|NA
CASSQSTGLNTIYF
TGTGCCAGCAGCCAGTCAACAGGGCTCAACACCATATATTTT
>NA|TRBJ1-2|TRBV5-4|NA
CASSLPTDPNYGYTF
TGTGCCAGCAGCCTGCCGACAGACCCAAACTATGGCTACACCTTC
>NA|TRBJ2-3|TRBV27|TRBD1
CASRGTGSTDTQYF
TGTGCCAGCAGGGGGACAGGGAGCACAGATACGCAGTATTTT
>NA|TRBJ1-4|TRBV5-1|NA
CASSFSGAFFMSNEKLFF
TGCGCCAGCAGCTTCAGTGGGGCCTTCTTCATGTCTAATGAAAAACTGTTTTTT
>NA|TRBJ2-3|TRBV28|TRBD2
CASSLLGGRASDTQYF
TGTGCCAGCAGTTTACTAGGCGGGAGGGCCTCAGATACGCAGTATTTT
>NA|TRBJ1-3|TRBV30|NA
CAWDRVPAGGNTIYF
TGTGCCTGGGACAGAGTACCCGCGGGGGGAAACACCATATATTTT
>NA|TRBJ1-2|TRBV5-1|TRBD1
CASSLDGGQGQGYTF
TGCGCCAGCAGCTTGGACGGGGGACAGGGCCAGGGCTACACCTTC
>NA|TRBJ2-5|TRBV11-2|NA
CASSLFRGYQETQYF
TGTGCCAGCAGCTTATTTCGGGGCTACCAAGAGACCCAGTACTTC
>NA|TRBJ2-1|TRBV4-1|TRBD2
CASSQSGRGYNEQFF
TGCGCCAGCAGCCAAAGCGGGAGGGGGTACAATGAGCAGTTCTTC
>NA|TRBJ1-2|TRBV7-9|NA
CASSGRSVQGGYTF
TGTGCCAGCAGCGGCCGGTCTGTACAGGGAGGCTACACCTTC
>NA|TRBJ2-3|TRBV4-3|TRBD1
CASSQVRDRGADTQYF
TGCGCCAGCAGCCAAGTCCGAGACAGGGGAGCGGATACGCAGTATTTT
>NA|TRBJ2-7|TRBV7-9|NA
CASSPPEEPPLYEQYF
TGTGCCAGCAGCCCGCCCGAGGAGCCCCCCTTGTACGAGCAGTACTTC
>NA|TRBJ1-2|TRBV6-5|NA
CASSYHLQGPIRGYTF
TGTGCCAGCAGTTACCATCTGCAGGGGCCCATCAGGGGCTACACCTTC
>NA|TRBJ2-1|TRBV11-1|TRBD1
CASSLSQWGEQGVYNEQFF
TGTGCCAGCAGCTTAAGTCAATGGGGGGAACAGGGGGTATACAATGAGCAGTTCTTC
>NA|TRBJ2-1|TRBV27|NA
CASSSHGGRISSYNEQFF
TGTGCCAGCAGTTCCCACGGGGGGCGGATCAGCTCCTACAATGAGCAGTTCTTC
>NA|TRBJ2-2|TRBV11-2|NA
CASREFDGGNTGELFF
TGTGCCAGCCGAGAATTTGACGGAGGGAACACCGGGGAGCTGTTTTTT
>NA|TRBJ2-7|TRBV2|NA
CASPSWGKGEQYF
TGTGCCAGCCCGTCTTGGGGGAAAGGCGAGCAGTACTTC
>NA|TRBJ2-7|TRBV13|NA
CASSFGRGPQIIYEQYF
TGTGCCAGCAGCTTCGGGAGGGGGCCACAGATCATCTACGAGCAGTACTTC
>NA|TRBJ2-1|TRBV27|TRBD2
CASSLRGGRMGEQFF
TGTGCCAGCAGTTTAAGGGGCGGGAGGATGGGTGAGCAGTTCTTC
>NA|TRBJ1-1|TRBV19|NA
CASSMTRWGGTEAFF
TGTGCCAGTAGTATGACGCGTTGGGGGGGCACTGAAGCTTTCTTT
>NA|TRBJ2-3|TRBV7-9|TRBD2
CASSPRLAGGPGDTQYF
TGTGCCAGCAGCCCCCGACTAGCGGGGGGGCCTGGGGATACGCAGTATTTT
>NA|TRBJ2-7|TRBV29-1|NA
CSATTRGYYEQYF
TGCAGCGCAACCACCAGGGGCTACTACGAGCAGTACTTC
>NA|TRBJ2-7|TRBV7-8|NA
CASSPRGRPYEQYF
TGTGCCAGCAGCCCCAGGGGCCGACCCTACGAGCAGTACTTC
>NA|TRBJ2-2|TRBV7-9|NA
CASSPDTGELFF
TGTGCCAGCAGCCCTGACACCGGGGAGCTGTTTTTT
>NA|TRBJ2-1|TRBV9|NA
CASSSRTENNEQFF
TGTGCCAGCAGCTCAAGGACCGAAAACAATGAGCAGTTCTTC
>NA|TRBJ2-7|TRBV5-6|NA
CASSRDRSYEQYF
TGTGCCAGCAGCCGGGACCGCTCCTACGAGCAGTACTTC
>once|TRBJ1-4|TRBV4-1|NA
CASSQGDPRSEKLFF
TGCGCCAGCAGCCAAGGGGACCCCCGATCTGAAAAACTGTTTTTT
>NA|TRBJ2-3|TRBV19|TRBD2
CASSTLTSGDTQYF
TGTGCCAGTAGTACCCTAACTAGCGGAGATACGCAGTATTTT
>NA|TRBJ1-2|TRBV29-1|NA
CSVVAPREGNYGYTF
TGCAGCGTTGTGGCCCCCAGGGAAGGGAACTATGGCTACACCTTC
>NA|TRBJ2-7|TRBV30|TRBD1
CAWDRTGLTYEQYF
TGTGCCTGGGACCGGACAGGATTGACCTACGAGCAGTACTTC
>once|TRBJ1-2|TRBV28|NA
CASSLDLPGSGYTF
TGTGCCAGCAGTTTAGACCTCCCCGGTAGTGGCTACACCTTC
>few|TRBJ2-2|TRBV7-9|NA
CASSFGLAAGELFF
TGTGCCAGCAGCTTTGGACTTGCGGCCGGGGAGCTGTTTTTT
>NA|TRBJ2-7|TRBV5-1|TRBD1
CASSLWDSSYEQYF
TGCGCCAGCAGCTTGTGGGACAGCTCCTACGAGCAGTACTTC
>NA|TRBJ2-2|TRBV27|NA
CASSFGANTGELFF
TGTGCCAGCAGTTTCGGAGCGAACACCGGGGAGCTGTTTTTT
>NA|TRBJ2-7|TRBV7-9|NA
CASSLSTNYEQYF
TGTGCCAGCAGCTTATCTACTAACTACGAGCAGTACTTC
>once|TRBJ2-3|TRBV12-5|TRBD2
CASGALAGGSADTQYF
TGTGCTAGTGGGGCACTAGCGGGAGGGTCGGCAGATACGCAGTATTTT